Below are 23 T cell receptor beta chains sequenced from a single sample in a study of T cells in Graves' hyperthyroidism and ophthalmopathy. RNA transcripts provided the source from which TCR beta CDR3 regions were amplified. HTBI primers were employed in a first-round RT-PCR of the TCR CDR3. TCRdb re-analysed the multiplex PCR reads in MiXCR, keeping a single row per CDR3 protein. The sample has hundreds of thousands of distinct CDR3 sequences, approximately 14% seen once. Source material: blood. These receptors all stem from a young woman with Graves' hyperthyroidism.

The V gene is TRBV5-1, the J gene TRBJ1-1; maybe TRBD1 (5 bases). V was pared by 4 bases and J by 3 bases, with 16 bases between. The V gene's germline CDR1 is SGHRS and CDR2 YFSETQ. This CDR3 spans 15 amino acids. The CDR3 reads CASSLVGARDTEAFF. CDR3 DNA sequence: TGCGCCAGCAGCCTGGTAGGAGCCAGGGACACTGAAGCTTTCTTT.

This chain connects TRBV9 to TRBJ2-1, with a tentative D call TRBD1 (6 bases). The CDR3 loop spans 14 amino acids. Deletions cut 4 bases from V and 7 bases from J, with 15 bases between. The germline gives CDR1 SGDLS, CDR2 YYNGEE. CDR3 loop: CASSPSGGQNEQFF. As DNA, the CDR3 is TGTGCCAGCAGCCCGTCTGGGGGCCAGAATGAGCAGTTCTTC.

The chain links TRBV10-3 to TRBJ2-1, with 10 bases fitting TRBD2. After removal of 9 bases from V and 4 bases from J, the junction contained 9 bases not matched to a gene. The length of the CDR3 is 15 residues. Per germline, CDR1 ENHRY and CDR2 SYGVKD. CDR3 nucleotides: TGTGCCATTCGGACTAGCGGCACTCCGTACAATGAGCAGTTCTTC. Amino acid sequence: CAIRTSGTPYNEQFF.

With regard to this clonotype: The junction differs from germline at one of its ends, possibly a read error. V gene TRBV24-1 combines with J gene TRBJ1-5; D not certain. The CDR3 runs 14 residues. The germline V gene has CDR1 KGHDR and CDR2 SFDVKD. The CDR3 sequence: CAASGPGDNQPQHF. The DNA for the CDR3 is TGTGCCGCCAGTGGACCCGGAGATAATCAGCCCCAGCATTTT.

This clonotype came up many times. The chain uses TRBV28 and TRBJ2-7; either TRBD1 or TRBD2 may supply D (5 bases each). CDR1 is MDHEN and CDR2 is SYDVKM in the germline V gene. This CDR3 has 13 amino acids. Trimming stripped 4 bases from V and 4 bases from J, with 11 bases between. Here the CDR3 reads CASSSGRHYEQYF. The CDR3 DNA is TGTGCCAGCAGTTCGGGGCGGCATTACGAGCAGTACTTC.

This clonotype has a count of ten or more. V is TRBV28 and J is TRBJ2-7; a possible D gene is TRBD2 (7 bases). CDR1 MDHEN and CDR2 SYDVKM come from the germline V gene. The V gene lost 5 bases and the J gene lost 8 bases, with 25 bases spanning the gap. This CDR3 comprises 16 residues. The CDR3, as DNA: TGTGCCAGCAGTCCCGAGAGTGCCACAGGGCGGGAGAAGCAGTACTTC. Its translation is CASSPESATGREKQYF.

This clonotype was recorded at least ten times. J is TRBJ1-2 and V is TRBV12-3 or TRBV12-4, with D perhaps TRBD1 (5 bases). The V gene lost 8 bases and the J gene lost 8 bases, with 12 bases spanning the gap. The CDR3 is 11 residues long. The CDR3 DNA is TGTGCCAGCTCAACAGGTTTCGGCTACACCTTC. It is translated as CASSTGFGYTF.

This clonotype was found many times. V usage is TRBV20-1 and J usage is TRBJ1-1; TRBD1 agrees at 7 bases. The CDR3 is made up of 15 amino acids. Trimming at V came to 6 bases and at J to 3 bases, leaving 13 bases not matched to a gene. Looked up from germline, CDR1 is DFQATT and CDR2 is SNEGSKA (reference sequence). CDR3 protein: CSAPRTGFGDTEAFF. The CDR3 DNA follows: TGCAGTGCCCCTCGGACAGGTTTCGGGGACACTGAAGCTTTCTTT.

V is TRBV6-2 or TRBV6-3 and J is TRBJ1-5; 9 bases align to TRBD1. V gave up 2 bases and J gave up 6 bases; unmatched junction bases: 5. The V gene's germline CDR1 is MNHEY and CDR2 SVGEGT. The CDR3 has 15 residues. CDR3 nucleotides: TGTGCCAGCAGTTACGCGGGACAGGGCGGTCAGCCCCAGCATTTT. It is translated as CASSYAGQGGQPQHF.

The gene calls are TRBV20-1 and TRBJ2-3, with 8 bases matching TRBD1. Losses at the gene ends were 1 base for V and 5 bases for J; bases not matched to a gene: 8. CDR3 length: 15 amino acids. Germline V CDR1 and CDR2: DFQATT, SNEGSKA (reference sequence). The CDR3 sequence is CSARAGQVLVDTQYF. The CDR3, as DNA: TGCAGTGCTAGAGCGGGACAGGTCCTTGTAGATACGCAGTATTTT.

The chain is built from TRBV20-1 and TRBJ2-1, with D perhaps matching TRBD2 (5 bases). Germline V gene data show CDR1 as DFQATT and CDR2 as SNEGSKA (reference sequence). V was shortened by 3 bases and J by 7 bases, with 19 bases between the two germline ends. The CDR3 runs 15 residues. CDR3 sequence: CSARDRLFPGNEQFF. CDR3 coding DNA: TGCAGTGCTAGGGATAGGTTGTTTCCGGGAAATGAGCAGTTCTTC.

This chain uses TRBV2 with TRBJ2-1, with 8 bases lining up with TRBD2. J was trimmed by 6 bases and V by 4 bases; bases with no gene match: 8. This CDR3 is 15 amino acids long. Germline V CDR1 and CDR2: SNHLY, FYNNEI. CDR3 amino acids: CASSGLGLASNEQFF. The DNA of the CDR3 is TGTGCCAGCAGTGGTTTAGGACTAGCAAGCAATGAGCAGTTCTTC.

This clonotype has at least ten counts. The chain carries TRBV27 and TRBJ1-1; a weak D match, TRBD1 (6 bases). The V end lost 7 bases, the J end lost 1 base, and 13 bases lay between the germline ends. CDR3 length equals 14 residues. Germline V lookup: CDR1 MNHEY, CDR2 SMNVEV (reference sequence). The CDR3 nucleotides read TGTGCCAGCACCCCATTACAGGGGAACACTGAAGCTTTCTTT. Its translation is CASTPLQGNTEAFF.

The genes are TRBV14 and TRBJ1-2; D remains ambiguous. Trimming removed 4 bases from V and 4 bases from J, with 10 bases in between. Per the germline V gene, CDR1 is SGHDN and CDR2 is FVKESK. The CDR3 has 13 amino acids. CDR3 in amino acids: CASSPIGVYGYTF. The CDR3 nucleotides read TGTGCCAGCAGCCCAATTGGGGTCTATGGCTACACCTTC.

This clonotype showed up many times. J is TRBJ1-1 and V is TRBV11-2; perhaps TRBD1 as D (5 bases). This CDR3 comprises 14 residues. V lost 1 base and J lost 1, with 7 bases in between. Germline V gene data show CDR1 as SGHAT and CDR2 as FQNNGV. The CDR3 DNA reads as TGTGCCAGCAGCTTAGCGGGGGGGAACACTGAAGCTTTCTTT. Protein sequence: CASSLAGGNTEAFF.

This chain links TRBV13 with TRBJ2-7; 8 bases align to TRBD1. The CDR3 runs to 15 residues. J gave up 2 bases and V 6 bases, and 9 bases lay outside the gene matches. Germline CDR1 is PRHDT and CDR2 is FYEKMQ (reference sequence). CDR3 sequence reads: CASSPQVDRAYEQYF. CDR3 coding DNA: TGTGCCAGCAGTCCGCAGGTGGACAGGGCCTACGAGCAGTACTTC.

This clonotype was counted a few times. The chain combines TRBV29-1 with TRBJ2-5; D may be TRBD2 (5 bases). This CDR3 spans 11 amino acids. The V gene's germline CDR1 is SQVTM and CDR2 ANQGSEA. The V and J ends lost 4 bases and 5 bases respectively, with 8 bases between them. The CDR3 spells CSVGGGETQYF. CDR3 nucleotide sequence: TGCAGCGTTGGAGGCGGGGAGACCCAGTACTTC.

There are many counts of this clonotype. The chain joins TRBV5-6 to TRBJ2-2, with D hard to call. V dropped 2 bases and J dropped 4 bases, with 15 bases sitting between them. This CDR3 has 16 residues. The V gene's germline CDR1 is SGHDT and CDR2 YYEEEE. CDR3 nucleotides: TGTGCCAGCAGCTTTTTAGGAGAGAGTGGCACCGGGGAGCTGTTTTTT. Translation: CASSFLGESGTGELFF.

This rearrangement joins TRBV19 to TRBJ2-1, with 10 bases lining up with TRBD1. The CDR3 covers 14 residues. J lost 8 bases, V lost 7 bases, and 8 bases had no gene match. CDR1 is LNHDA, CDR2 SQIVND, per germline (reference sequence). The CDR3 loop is CASKDRGRRDEQFF. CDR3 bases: TGTGCCAGTAAAGACAGGGGGCGGCGTGATGAGCAGTTCTTC.

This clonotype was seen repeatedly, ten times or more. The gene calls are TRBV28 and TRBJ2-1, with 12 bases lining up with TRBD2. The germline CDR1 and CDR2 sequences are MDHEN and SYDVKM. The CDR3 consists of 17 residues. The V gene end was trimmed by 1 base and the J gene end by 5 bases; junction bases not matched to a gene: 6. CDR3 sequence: CASSLSPTSGSHNEQFF. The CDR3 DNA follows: TGTGCCAGCAGTTTATCCCCGACTAGCGGGAGCCACAATGAGCAGTTCTTC.

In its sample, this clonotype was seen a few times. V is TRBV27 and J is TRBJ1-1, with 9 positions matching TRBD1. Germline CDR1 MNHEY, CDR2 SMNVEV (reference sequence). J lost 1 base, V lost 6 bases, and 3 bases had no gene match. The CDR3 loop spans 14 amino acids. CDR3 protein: CASRKTGGNTEAFF. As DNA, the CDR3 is TGTGCCAGCAGAAAGACAGGGGGGAACACTGAAGCTTTCTTT.

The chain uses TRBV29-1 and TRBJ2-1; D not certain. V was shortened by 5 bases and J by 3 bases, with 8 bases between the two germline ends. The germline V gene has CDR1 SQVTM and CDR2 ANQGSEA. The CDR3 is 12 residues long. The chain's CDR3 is CSVSGLYNEQFF. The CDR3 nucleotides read TGCAGCGTTTCTGGCCTCTACAATGAGCAGTTCTTC.

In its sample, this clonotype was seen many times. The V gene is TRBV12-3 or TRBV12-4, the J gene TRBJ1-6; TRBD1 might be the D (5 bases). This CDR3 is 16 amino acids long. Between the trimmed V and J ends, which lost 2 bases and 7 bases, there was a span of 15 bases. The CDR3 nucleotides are TGTGCCAGCAGTTTAATCCCCGCAGGGCGGAATTCACCCCTCCACTTT. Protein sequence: CASSLIPAGRNSPLHF.